This T cell receptor (beta chain) was recovered during a study of blood T cell repertoires in COVID-19. The protocol was immunoSEQ multiplex PCR, while the TCRdb copy is restricted to in-frame clones and leaves out a portion. The sample shows more than 200,000 clones, around 85% of them seen only once. Looked up from germline, CDR1 is SGHNT and CDR2 is YENEEA. The V and J ends lost 4 bases and 6 bases respectively, with 13 bases between them. The CDR3 consists of 13 residues. The receptor's source is a man in his forties with acute or convalescent COVID-19. Specimen: peripheral blood. This rearrangement joins TRBV11-3 to TRBJ2-7, with D perhaps TRBD1 (5 bases). The CDR3 is CASSSPAGSEQYF. In DNA form, the CDR3 reads TGTGCCAGCAGCTCGCCCGCAGGGTCCGAGCAGTACTTC.